Detailed here is one TCR beta chain. This clone's antigen is unknown. No per-base quality is available; no much larger clone lies one base away. The source of the sample is a study of Ad26.COV2.S vaccination and SARS-CoV-2 variants (dated by TCRdb to 2020 to 2022). A note on the overall study: Donors in the vaccine arm were drawn from COV1001, a multicentre, randomized, double-blind, placebo-controlled phase I-IIa trial testing Ad26.COV2.S in healthy adults. Ad26.COV2.S was administered intramuscularly at a dose of 5x10^10 or 1x10^11 viral particles, either as one shot or as two shots given 56 days apart. TCRbeta repertoire sequencing served as the tool for gauging how specific and how broad the SARS-CoV-2-reactive T cell receptors were following Ad26.COV2.S vaccination. A total of approximately 30 samples were included in the TCR-sequenced set, comprising approximately 20 Ad26.COV2.S vaccine recipients, 5 placebo recipients and 8 SARS-CoV-2 convalescent individuals. Trial participants were randomized into five groups of five: low-dose or high-dose Ad26.COV2.S given once or twice, or placebo on both occasions. Investigators remained blinded to trial group allocation during experiments and outcome assessment. Results the study describes overall, beyond this receptor: Non-spike TCR breadth was comparable between vaccine and placebo recipients, consistent with the vaccine containing only spike. The authors noted that total T cell responses may have been underestimated by the TCR breadth and depth analyses. Higher spike-specific TCR breadth was observed in Ad26.COV2.S recipients than in placebo recipients (P = 0.0014). After vaccination, spike-specific CD8+ and CD4+ T cell responses were reported to show substantial breadth. The study lacked the statistical power to compare responses across vaccine doses or regimens.

The CDR3 measures 15 amino acids from cysteine to phenylalanine. Only the CDR3 DNA stays, 45 bases, in frame from base 1. CDR1 and CDR2 are drawn from the germline V gene: MGHDK, SYGVNS. The trim is 2 bases for V and 3 bases for J, with a gap of 11 bases between the germline ends. The intended sense of this specimen's treatment or condition label: around 19 received Ad26.COV2.S at low or high dose, single or two shots; 5 received placebo; per-sample allocation not given. For vaccine and placebo recipients, repertoires were sequenced using samples collected on day 63 after the first injection. Between 29 July and 7 August 2020, Cohort 1b enrolled some 25 adults aged 18-55 years at one site in Boston, USA. Ad26.COV2.S consisted of a replication-incompetent adenovirus type 26 vector by which a prefusion-stabilized SARS-CoV-2 spike protein from the original Wuhan strain was expressed. TCRbeta CDR3 regions were sequenced with the immunoSEQ Assay. After extraction, genomic DNA underwent amplification by bias-controlled multiplex PCR, followed by high-throughput sequencing. The authors processed their data as follows. Collapsing and filtering of sequences were performed to quantify the absolute abundance of each unique TCRbeta CDR3 region. Usable DNA was measured by amplifying reference genes present in all nucleated cells, and TCRbeta template counts were normalized to that usable DNA to estimate T cell fraction. Repertoire TCRs were annotated as SARS-CoV-2-specific when V gene, CDR3 amino acid sequence and J gene were exactly matched to a known reactive TCR set. The reference SARS-CoV-2 TCR set was derived from MIRA and filtered for enrichment in COVID-19-positive ImmuneCODE repertoires, a step that removed public or cross-reactive TCRs. Drawing on the MIRA antigens, annotated TCRs were analysed further at the level of specific ORF or position within ORF. Breadth was defined as the number of annotated unique rearrangements divided by the total number of unique productive rearrangements, and depth was defined as the summed frequency of the annotated unique rearrangements. Two-sided Wilcoxon rank-sum tests were used to compare TCR breadth between groups. As stored in TCRdb, this immuneACCESS dataset retains in-frame rearrangements with V and J assigned. A fraction of the clones does not appear; measured against another copy, unresolved V genes explain less than half of the discrepancy, and the remainder lacks a known reason. The DNA gave D and trimming, while V, J and clone size come from that table. The sample contains about 350,000 clones, around 88% of them found a single time. Of the sample, around 10% falls within the top ten clones.

Recombination joined TRBV25-1 with TRBJ1-5, with TRBD1 tentatively as D gene (5 bases match). Source: peripheral blood, taken in a trial of Ad26.COV2.S vaccine versus placebo. This sequence originates from a person between 18 and 65 years old who received the Ad26.COV2.S COVID-19 vaccine or a placebo. The nucleotide sequence is TGTGCCAGCAGTGAAGAGGGGTCCCACAATCAGCCCCAGCATTTT. Translated, it gives CASSEEGSHNQPQHF.